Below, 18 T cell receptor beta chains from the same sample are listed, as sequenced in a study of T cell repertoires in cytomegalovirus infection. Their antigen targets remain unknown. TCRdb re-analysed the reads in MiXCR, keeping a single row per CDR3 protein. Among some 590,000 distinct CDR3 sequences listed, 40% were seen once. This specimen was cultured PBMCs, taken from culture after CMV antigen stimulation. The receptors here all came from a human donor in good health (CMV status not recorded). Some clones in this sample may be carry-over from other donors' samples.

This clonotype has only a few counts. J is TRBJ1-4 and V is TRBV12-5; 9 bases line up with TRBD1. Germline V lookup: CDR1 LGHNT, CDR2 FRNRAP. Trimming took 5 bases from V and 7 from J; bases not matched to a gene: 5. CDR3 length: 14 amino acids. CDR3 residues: CASGRQGGSEKLFF. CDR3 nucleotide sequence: TGTGCTAGTGGTCGACAGGGGGGGAGTGAAAAACTGTTTTTT.

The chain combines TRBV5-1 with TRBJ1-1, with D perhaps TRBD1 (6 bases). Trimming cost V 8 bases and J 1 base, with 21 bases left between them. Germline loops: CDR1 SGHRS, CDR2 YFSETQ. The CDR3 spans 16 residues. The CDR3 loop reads CASAENPGHGNTEAFF. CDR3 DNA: TGCGCCAGTGCAGAAAACCCGGGACACGGGAACACTGAAGCTTTCTTT.

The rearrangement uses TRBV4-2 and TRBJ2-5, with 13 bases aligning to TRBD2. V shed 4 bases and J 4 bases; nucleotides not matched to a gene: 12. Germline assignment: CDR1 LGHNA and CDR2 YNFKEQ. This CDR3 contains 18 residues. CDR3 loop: CASSLPAATSGGLETQYF. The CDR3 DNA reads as TGTGCCAGCAGCCTCCCTGCTGCGACTAGCGGGGGGCTAGAGACCCAGTACTTC.

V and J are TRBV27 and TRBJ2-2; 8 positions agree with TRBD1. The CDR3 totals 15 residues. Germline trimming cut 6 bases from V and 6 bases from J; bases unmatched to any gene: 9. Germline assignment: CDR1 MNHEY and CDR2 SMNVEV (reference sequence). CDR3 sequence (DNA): TGTGCCAGCAGCCCCCCCAGGGGGCTTGCCGGGGAGCTGTTTTTT. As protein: CASSPPRGLAGELFF.

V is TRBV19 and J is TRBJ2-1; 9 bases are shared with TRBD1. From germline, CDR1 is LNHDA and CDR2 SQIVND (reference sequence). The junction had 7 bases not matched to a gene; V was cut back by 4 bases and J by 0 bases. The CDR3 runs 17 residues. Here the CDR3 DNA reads TGTGCCAGTAGTACTCTTGTACAGGGGGCCTCCTACAATGAGCAGTTCTTC. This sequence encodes CASSTLVQGASYNEQFF.

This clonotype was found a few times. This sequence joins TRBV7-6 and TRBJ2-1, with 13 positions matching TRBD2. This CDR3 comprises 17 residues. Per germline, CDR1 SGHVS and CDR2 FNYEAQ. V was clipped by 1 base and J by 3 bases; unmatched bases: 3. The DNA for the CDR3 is TGTGCCAGCAGCTTAGGTCGGACTAGCGGGAGCTACAATGAGCAGTTCTTC. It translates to CASSLGRTSGSYNEQFF.

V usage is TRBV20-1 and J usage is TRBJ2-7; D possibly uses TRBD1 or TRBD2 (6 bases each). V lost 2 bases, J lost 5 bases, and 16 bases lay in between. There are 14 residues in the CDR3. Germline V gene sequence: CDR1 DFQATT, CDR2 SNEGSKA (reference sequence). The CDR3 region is CSARRTTGSDEQYF. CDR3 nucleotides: TGCAGTGCTAGAAGGACTACAGGGTCGGACGAGCAGTACTTC.

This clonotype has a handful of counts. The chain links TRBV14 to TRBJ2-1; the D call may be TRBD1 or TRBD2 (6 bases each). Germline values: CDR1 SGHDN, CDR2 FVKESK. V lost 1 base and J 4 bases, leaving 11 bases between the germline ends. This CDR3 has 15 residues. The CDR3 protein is CASSQGGGIYNEQFF. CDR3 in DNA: TGTGCCAGCAGCCAAGGAGGGGGGATATACAATGAGCAGTTCTTC.

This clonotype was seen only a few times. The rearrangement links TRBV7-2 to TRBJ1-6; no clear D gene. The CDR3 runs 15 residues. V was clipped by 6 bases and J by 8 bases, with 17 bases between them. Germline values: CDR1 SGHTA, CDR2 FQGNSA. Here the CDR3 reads CASSFDGVWDSPLHF. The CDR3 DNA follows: TGTGCCAGCAGTTTTGACGGGGTTTGGGATTCACCCCTCCACTTT.

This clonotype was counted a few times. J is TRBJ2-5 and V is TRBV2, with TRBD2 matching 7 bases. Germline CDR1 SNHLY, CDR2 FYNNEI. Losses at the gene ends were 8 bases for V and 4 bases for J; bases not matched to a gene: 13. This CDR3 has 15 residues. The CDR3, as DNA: TGTGCCAGCTCAGTGGAAACGGGGGGAAGAGAGACCCAGTACTTC. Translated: CASSVETGGRETQYF. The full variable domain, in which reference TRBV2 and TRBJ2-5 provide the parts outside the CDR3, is EPEVTQTPSHQVTQMGQEVILRCVPISNHLYFYWYRQILGQKVEFLVSFYNNEISEKSEIFDDQFSVERPDGSNFTLKIRSTKLEDSAMYFCASSVETGGRETQYFGPGTRLLVL.

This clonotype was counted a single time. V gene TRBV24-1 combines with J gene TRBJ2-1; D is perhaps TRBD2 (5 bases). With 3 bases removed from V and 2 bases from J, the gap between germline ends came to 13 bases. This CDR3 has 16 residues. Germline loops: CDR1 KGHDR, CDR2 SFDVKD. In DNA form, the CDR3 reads TGTGCCACCAGTGATACGACGGACGGGACCTACAATGAGCAGTTCTTC. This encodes CATSDTTDGTYNEQFF.

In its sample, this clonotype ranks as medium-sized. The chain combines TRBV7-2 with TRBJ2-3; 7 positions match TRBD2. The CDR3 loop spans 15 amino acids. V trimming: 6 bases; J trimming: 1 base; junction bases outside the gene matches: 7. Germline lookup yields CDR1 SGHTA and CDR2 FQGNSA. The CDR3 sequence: CASRPPGLRTDTQYF. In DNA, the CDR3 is TGTGCCAGCAGACCACCGGGACTACGCACAGATACGCAGTATTTT.

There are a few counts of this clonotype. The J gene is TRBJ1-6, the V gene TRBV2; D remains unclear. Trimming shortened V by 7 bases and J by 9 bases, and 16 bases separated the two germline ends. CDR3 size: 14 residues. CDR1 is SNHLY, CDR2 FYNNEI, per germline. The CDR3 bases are TGTGCCAGCACAATTTGGGCAGGCCTTTCACCCCTCCACTTT. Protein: CASTIWAGLSPLHF. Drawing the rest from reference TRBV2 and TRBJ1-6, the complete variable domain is EPEVTQTPSHQVTQMGQEVILRCVPISNHLYFYWYRQILGQKVEFLVSFYNNEISEKSEIFDDQFSVERPDGSNFTLKIRSTKLEDSAMYFCASTIWAGLSPLHFGNGTRLTVT.

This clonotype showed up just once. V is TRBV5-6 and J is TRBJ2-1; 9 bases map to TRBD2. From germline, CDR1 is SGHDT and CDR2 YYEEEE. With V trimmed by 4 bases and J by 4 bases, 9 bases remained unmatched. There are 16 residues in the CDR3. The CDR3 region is CASSLGWREGYNEQFF. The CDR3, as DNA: TGTGCCAGCAGCCTGGGCTGGCGGGAGGGATACAATGAGCAGTTCTTC.

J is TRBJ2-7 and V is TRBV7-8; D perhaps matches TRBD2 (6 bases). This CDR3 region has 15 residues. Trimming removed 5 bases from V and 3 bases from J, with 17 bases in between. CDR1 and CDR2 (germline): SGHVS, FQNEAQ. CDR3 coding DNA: TGTGCCAGCAGCATGGAGGGGTTGGGGTTCTACGAGCAGTACTTC. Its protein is CASSMEGLGFYEQYF.

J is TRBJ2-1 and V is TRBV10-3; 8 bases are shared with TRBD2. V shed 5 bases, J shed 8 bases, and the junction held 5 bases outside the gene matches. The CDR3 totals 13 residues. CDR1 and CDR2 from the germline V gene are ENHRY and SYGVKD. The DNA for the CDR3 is TGTGCCATCAGTAGACTAGCGAGGGATGAGCAGTTCTTC. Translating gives CAISRLARDEQFF.

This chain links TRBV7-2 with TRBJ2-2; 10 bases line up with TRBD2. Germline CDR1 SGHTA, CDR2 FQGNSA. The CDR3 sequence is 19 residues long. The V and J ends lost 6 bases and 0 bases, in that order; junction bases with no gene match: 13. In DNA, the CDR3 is TGTGCCAGCAGACCCCCCCCCCTAGCGGGGGTAACGAACACCGGGGAGCTGTTTTTT. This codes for CASRPPPLAGVTNTGELFF.

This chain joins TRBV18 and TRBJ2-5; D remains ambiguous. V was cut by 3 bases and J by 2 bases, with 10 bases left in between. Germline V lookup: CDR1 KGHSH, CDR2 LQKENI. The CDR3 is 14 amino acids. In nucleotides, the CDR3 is TGTGCCAGCTCACCCGGACGGATACAAGAGACCCAGTACTTC. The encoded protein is CASSPGRIQETQYF.